The rows below give T cell receptor beta chains drawn from one sample of a study of shared clonotypes between healthy human individuals. The protocol was immunoSEQ multiplex PCR, while the TCRdb copy is restricted to in-frame clones and leaves out a portion. This table has 2,500,000 or so clones, roughly nine tenths appearing once. Sequencing was done on a sample of naive CD4+ T cells sorted from blood. Every receptor here comes from a man younger than 30 in good health. Both conserved end residues are part of each CDR3. The order of the fields is clone size, J gene, V gene, D gene, CDR3 DNA, CDR3 protein. The D gene is left open where the match is weak. Not every row has a clone size; where given, it reads once, few, many or a size class.

clone_size: -; j_call: TRBJ2-7; v_call: TRBV27; d_call: -; cdr3_nt: TGTGCCAGCAGTGGGCGAGGCAGGTCCGACTACGAGCAGTACTTC; cdr3_aa: CASSGRGRSDYEQYF
clone_size: -; j_call: TRBJ2-3; v_call: TRBV5-1; d_call: TRBD1; cdr3_nt: TGCGCCAGCAGCTTGTCGTGGGGCACAGGGGCCCGCACAGATACGCAGTATTTT; cdr3_aa: CASSLSWGTGARTDTQYF
clone_size: -; j_call: TRBJ1-1; v_call: TRBV27; d_call: TRBD1; cdr3_nt: TGTGCCAGCAGCTCGACAGGGGGTGGCACTGAAGCTTTCTTT; cdr3_aa: CASSSTGGGTEAFF
clone_size: -; j_call: TRBJ2-3; v_call: TRBV5-1; d_call: TRBD2; cdr3_nt: TGCGCCAGCAGCCAGACTAGCGGGAGTACAGATACGCAGTATTTT; cdr3_aa: CASSQTSGSTDTQYF
clone_size: -; j_call: TRBJ2-7; v_call: TRBV1; d_call: -; cdr3_nt: TGCACCAGCAGCATACTTACCGGGAGGAACTACGAGCAGTACTTC; cdr3_aa: CTSSILTGRNYEQYF
clone_size: once; j_call: TRBJ2-7; v_call: TRBV5-1; d_call: TRBD1; cdr3_nt: TGCGCCAGCAGCTCCGGGACAGGGCGCTACGAGCAGTACTTC; cdr3_aa: CASSSGTGRYEQYF
clone_size: -; j_call: TRBJ2-7; v_call: TRBV6-5; d_call: TRBD2; cdr3_nt: TGTGCCAGCAGAGGGACTAGCGATCACGAGCAGTACTTC; cdr3_aa: CASRGTSDHEQYF
clone_size: -; j_call: TRBJ2-7; v_call: TRBV25-1; d_call: -; cdr3_nt: TGTGCCAGCAGTGACCCTTCTACCTTAGGCGGCGAGCAGTACTTC; cdr3_aa: CASSDPSTLGGEQYF
clone_size: -; j_call: TRBJ2-1; v_call: TRBV2; d_call: TRBD1; cdr3_nt: TGTGCCAGCTTGACAGGGGTCAATGAGCAGTTCTTC; cdr3_aa: CASLTGVNEQFF
clone_size: once; j_call: TRBJ2-1; v_call: TRBV29-1; d_call: -; cdr3_nt: TGCAGCGTTGAAGGACACGTAGCCAATGAGCAGTTCTTC; cdr3_aa: CSVEGHVANEQFF
clone_size: -; j_call: TRBJ1-5; v_call: TRBV18; d_call: -; cdr3_nt: TGTGCCAGCACACCGGGACGAGGGGGCAATCAGCCCCAGCATTTT; cdr3_aa: CASTPGRGGNQPQHF
clone_size: -; j_call: TRBJ2-7; v_call: TRBV7-9; d_call: -; cdr3_nt: TGTGCCAGCAGCCCCGACGGACAGTCTGGCGAGCAGTACTTC; cdr3_aa: CASSPDGQSGEQYF
clone_size: -; j_call: TRBJ2-6; v_call: TRBV7-9; d_call: -; cdr3_nt: TGTGCCAGCAGCTTAGAGGGGGGCTCTGGGGCCAACGTCCTGACTTTC; cdr3_aa: CASSLEGGSGANVLTF
clone_size: -; j_call: TRBJ2-2; v_call: TRBV30; d_call: -; cdr3_nt: TGTGCCTGGAGGTTGGCGAACACCGGGGAGCTGTTTTTT; cdr3_aa: CAWRLANTGELFF
clone_size: -; j_call: TRBJ2-5; v_call: TRBV2; d_call: TRBD2; cdr3_nt: TGTGCCAGCAGTGCCTTTAGGCTAGCGGGGGAGACCCAGTACTTC; cdr3_aa: CASSAFRLAGETQYF
clone_size: -; j_call: TRBJ1-2; v_call: TRBV10-3; d_call: TRBD1; cdr3_nt: TGTGCCATCAGCCGACAGGGGAGCGAGTATGGCTACACCTTC; cdr3_aa: CAISRQGSEYGYTF
clone_size: -; j_call: TRBJ2-7; v_call: TRBV2; d_call: -; cdr3_nt: TGTGCCAGCAGTGACCCCGGGCAGGGAACCTACGAGCAGTACTTC; cdr3_aa: CASSDPGQGTYEQYF
clone_size: -; j_call: TRBJ2-3; v_call: TRBV25-1; d_call: TRBD2; cdr3_nt: TGTGCCAGCAGCCGCGGACTAGCGGGAAGCACAGATACGCAGTATTTT; cdr3_aa: CASSRGLAGSTDTQYF
clone_size: -; j_call: TRBJ1-2; v_call: TRBV30; d_call: -; cdr3_nt: TGTGCCGCCAATTCCGGGACCCCCTTGGAGGCTAACTATGGCTACACCTTC; cdr3_aa: CAANSGTPLEANYGYTF
clone_size: -; j_call: TRBJ1-4; v_call: TRBV6-5; d_call: -; cdr3_nt: TGTGCCAGCAGGCCAGGGAGAATTGCGGAAAAACTGTTTTTT; cdr3_aa: CASRPGRIAEKLFF
clone_size: -; j_call: TRBJ2-7; v_call: TRBV28; d_call: -; cdr3_nt: TGTGCCAGCAGTTTCGGGCCATACGAGCAGTACTTC; cdr3_aa: CASSFGPYEQYF
clone_size: -; j_call: TRBJ2-4; v_call: TRBV30; d_call: -; cdr3_nt: TGTGCCTGCTCAGACTCCCCTGCGATCATTCAGTACTTC; cdr3_aa: CACSDSPAIIQYF
clone_size: -; j_call: TRBJ2-5; v_call: TRBV20-1; d_call: -; cdr3_nt: TGCAGTGCTAGCGGCGAGACCCAGTACTTC; cdr3_aa: CSASGETQYF
clone_size: -; j_call: TRBJ1-3; v_call: TRBV7-9; d_call: -; cdr3_nt: TGTGCCAGCAGCTCCTTCTCTGGAAACACCATATATTTT; cdr3_aa: CASSSFSGNTIYF
clone_size: -; j_call: TRBJ2-5; v_call: TRBV10-2; d_call: -; cdr3_nt: TGCGCCAGCAGCGTCCTGGAGACCCAGTACTTC; cdr3_aa: CASSVLETQYF
clone_size: -; j_call: TRBJ1-2; v_call: TRBV30; d_call: -; cdr3_nt: TGTGCCTGGGCGGCCAGCAGTAACTATGGCTACACCTTC; cdr3_aa: CAWAASSNYGYTF
clone_size: -; j_call: TRBJ1-2; v_call: TRBV28; d_call: -; cdr3_nt: TGTGCCAGCAGCTTGGACCACCGGTATGGCTACACCTTC; cdr3_aa: CASSLDHRYGYTF
clone_size: -; j_call: TRBJ2-7; v_call: TRBV19; d_call: -; cdr3_nt: TGTGCCAGTAGTATTCAGGGAGCCGAGCAGTACTTC; cdr3_aa: CASSIQGAEQYF
clone_size: -; j_call: TRBJ2-2; v_call: TRBV27; d_call: TRBD1; cdr3_nt: TGTGCCAGCACCTTCGGGACAGGCGGTCGACCCGGGGAGCTGTTTTTT; cdr3_aa: CASTFGTGGRPGELFF
clone_size: -; j_call: TRBJ1-2; v_call: TRBV5-6; d_call: -; cdr3_nt: TGTGCCAGCAGCCCCCAGGCAGGTTCAAATAGCTACACCTTC; cdr3_aa: CASSPQAGSNSYTF
clone_size: once; j_call: TRBJ2-7; v_call: TRBV9; d_call: TRBD1; cdr3_nt: TGTGCCAGCAGCGGGGCCGGGACAGGGACGGGCGAGCAGTACTTC; cdr3_aa: CASSGAGTGTGEQYF
clone_size: -; j_call: TRBJ2-3; v_call: TRBV7-3; d_call: TRBD2; cdr3_nt: TGTGCCAGCAGCTCCGGACTAGCGGGGGGGCGCGCAGATACGCAGTATTTT; cdr3_aa: CASSSGLAGGRADTQYF
clone_size: -; j_call: TRBJ2-3; v_call: TRBV4-1; d_call: TRBD2; cdr3_nt: TGCGCCAGCAGCCAAGAGACTAGCGGGGGCGCCTCTTACGGTTATACGCAGTATTTT; cdr3_aa: CASSQETSGGASYGYTQYF
clone_size: -; j_call: TRBJ1-1; v_call: TRBV6-5; d_call: TRBD1; cdr3_nt: TGTGCCAGCAGCCGGGGACAGGGCCCGAACGCTTTCTTT; cdr3_aa: CASSRGQGPNAFF
clone_size: -; j_call: TRBJ2-4; v_call: TRBV9; d_call: TRBD1; cdr3_nt: TGTGCCAGCAGCGTAGGGACAGGGGGGACCAAAAACATTCAGTACTTC; cdr3_aa: CASSVGTGGTKNIQYF
clone_size: few; j_call: TRBJ1-1; v_call: TRBV11-2; d_call: -; cdr3_nt: TGTGCCAGCAGCTTAGCTGGGATGGAAGCTTTCTTT; cdr3_aa: CASSLAGMEAFF
clone_size: -; j_call: TRBJ2-7; v_call: TRBV7-9; d_call: -; cdr3_nt: TGTGCCAGCAGCTCCATGTCGGGGGCATCCTACGAGCAGTACTTC; cdr3_aa: CASSSMSGASYEQYF
clone_size: -; j_call: TRBJ2-7; v_call: TRBV5-8; d_call: TRBD1; cdr3_nt: TGTGCCAGCAGCAACAGACAGGGTGCGATTAACGAGCAGTACTTC; cdr3_aa: CASSNRQGAINEQYF
clone_size: -; j_call: TRBJ2-2; v_call: TRBV9; d_call: TRBD2; cdr3_nt: TGTGCCAGCAGCGTGTCCCTAGCGGGAGGATCCCCCCGACCCGGGGAGCTGTTTTTT; cdr3_aa: CASSVSLAGGSPRPGELFF
clone_size: -; j_call: TRBJ2-7; v_call: TRBV7-2; d_call: TRBD1; cdr3_nt: TGTGCCAGCAGCTTAACATATGATCTCCCGGGACAGACACCCTACGAGCAGTACTTC; cdr3_aa: CASSLTYDLPGQTPYEQYF
clone_size: -; j_call: TRBJ2-3; v_call: TRBV30; d_call: TRBD2; cdr3_nt: TGTGCCTGGAGTGTACGACCTAGCGGGGGGAAAGGAAGGGCCAGCACAGATACGCAGTATTTT; cdr3_aa: CAWSVRPSGGKGRASTDTQYF
clone_size: -; j_call: TRBJ2-2; v_call: TRBV2; d_call: TRBD1; cdr3_nt: TGTGCCAGCAGGGGGACAGCGATAAACACCGGGGAGCTGTTTTTT; cdr3_aa: CASRGTAINTGELFF
clone_size: -; j_call: TRBJ2-1; v_call: TRBV10-3; d_call: -; cdr3_nt: TGTGCCATCAGTGCTTCGAGCCCACCTGAGCAGTTCTTC; cdr3_aa: CAISASSPPEQFF
clone_size: -; j_call: TRBJ1-3; v_call: TRBV5-1; d_call: -; cdr3_nt: TGCGCCAGCAGCTTGGCCGGGACAGGAAACACCATATATTTT; cdr3_aa: CASSLAGTGNTIYF
clone_size: -; j_call: TRBJ2-3; v_call: TRBV10-3; d_call: TRBD2; cdr3_nt: TGTGCCATCAGTGGACTAGCGGGGGGCACAGATACGCAGTATTTT; cdr3_aa: CAISGLAGGTDTQYF
clone_size: -; j_call: TRBJ2-1; v_call: TRBV2; d_call: TRBD2; cdr3_nt: TGTGCCAGCAGTGGGCCTAGCGGCGGGGCCGAGCAGTTCTTC; cdr3_aa: CASSGPSGGAEQFF
clone_size: -; j_call: TRBJ2-7; v_call: TRBV10-1; d_call: -; cdr3_nt: TGCGCCAGCAGCGGGGTGCTCTCCTACGAGCAGTACTTC; cdr3_aa: CASSGVLSYEQYF
clone_size: -; j_call: TRBJ1-5; v_call: TRBV18; d_call: TRBD1; cdr3_nt: TGTGCCAGCGTTCACCACATTTCAGCAGGGGGGGCATCTGAGTATAGCAATCAGCCCCAGCATTTT; cdr3_aa: CASVHHISAGGASEYSNQPQHF
clone_size: -; j_call: TRBJ2-2; v_call: TRBV28; d_call: TRBD2; cdr3_nt: TGTGCCAGCAGTTTGGCGGGACTAAACACCGGGGAGCTGTTTTTT; cdr3_aa: CASSLAGLNTGELFF
clone_size: -; j_call: TRBJ1-2; v_call: TRBV30; d_call: -; cdr3_nt: TGTGCCTGGAGTGTCCGCCGCGCTAACTATGGCTACACCTTC; cdr3_aa: CAWSVRRANYGYTF
clone_size: once; j_call: TRBJ2-4; v_call: TRBV12-2; d_call: -; cdr3_nt: TGTGCAAGTCGCTTAAGGCACGTGGGCCTACTAGCCAAAAACATTCAGTACTTC; cdr3_aa: CASRLRHVGLLAKNIQYF
clone_size: -; j_call: TRBJ2-2; v_call: TRBV2; d_call: -; cdr3_nt: TGTGCCAGCACCAAAACGTGGGACACCCTCACCGGGGAGCTGTTTTTT; cdr3_aa: CASTKTWDTLTGELFF